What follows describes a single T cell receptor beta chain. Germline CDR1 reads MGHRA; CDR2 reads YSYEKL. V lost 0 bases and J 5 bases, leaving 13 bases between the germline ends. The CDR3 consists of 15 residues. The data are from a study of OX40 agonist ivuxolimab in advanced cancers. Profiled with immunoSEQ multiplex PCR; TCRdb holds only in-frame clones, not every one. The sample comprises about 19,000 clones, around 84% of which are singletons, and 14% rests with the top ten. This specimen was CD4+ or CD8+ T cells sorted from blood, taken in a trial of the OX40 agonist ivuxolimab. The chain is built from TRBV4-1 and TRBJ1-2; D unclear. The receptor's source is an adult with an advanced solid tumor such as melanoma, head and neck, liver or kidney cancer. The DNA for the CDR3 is TGCGCCAGCAGCCAAGATGGGAACGATCTATATGGCTACACCTTC. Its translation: CASSQDGNDLYGYTF.